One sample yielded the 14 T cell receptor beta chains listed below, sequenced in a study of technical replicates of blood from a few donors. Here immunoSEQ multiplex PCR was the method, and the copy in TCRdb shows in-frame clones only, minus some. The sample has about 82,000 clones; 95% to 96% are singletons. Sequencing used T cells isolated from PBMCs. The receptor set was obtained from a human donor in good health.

The CDR3 reads CASVFRAGTGELFF. As DNA, the CDR3 is TGTGCCAGCGTGTTCCGAGCGGGCACCGGGGAGCTGTTTTTT. The chain uses TRBV7-9 and TRBJ2-2; TRBD2 might be the D (6 bases). This CDR3 is built from 14 residues. Between the trimmed V and J ends, which lost 8 bases and 4 bases, there was a span of 14 bases. Looked up from germline, CDR1 is SEHNR and CDR2 is FQNEAQ (reference sequence).

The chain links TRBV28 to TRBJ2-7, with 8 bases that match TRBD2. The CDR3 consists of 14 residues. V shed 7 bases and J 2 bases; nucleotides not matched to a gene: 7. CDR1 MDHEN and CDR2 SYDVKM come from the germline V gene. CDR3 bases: TGTGCCAGCACTCCTAGCGGGTTTACCTACGAGCAGTACTTC. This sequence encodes CASTPSGFTYEQYF.

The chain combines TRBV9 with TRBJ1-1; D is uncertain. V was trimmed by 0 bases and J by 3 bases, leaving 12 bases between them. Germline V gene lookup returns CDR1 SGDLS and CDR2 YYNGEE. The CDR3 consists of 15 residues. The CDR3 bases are TGTGCCAGCAGCGTAGCTACTTTGTCTGACACTGAAGCTTTCTTT. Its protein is CASSVATLSDTEAFF.

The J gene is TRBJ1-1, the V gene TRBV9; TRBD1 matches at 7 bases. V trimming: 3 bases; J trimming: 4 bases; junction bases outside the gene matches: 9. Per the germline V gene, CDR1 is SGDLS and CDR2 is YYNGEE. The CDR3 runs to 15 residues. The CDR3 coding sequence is TGTGCCAGCAGCGCCATGACAGGGTTCGCCACTGAAGCTTTCTTT. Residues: CASSAMTGFATEAFF.

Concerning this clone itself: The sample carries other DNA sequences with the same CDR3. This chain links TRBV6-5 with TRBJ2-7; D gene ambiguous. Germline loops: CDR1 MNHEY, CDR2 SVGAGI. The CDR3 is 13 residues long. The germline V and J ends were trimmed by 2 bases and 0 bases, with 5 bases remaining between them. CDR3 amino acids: CASSYGPSYEQYF. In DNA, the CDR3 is TGTGCCAGCAGTTACGGGCCCTCCTACGAGCAGTACTTC.

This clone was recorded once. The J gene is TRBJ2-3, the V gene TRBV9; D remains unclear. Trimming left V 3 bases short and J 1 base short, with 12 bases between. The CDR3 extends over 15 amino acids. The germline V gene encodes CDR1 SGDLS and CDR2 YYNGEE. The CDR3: CASSAFNRGTDTQYF. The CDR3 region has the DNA TGTGCCAGCAGCGCCTTCAACCGGGGCACAGATACGCAGTATTTT. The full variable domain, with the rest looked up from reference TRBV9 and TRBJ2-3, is DSGVTQTPKHLITATGQRVTLRCSPRSGDLSVYWYQQSLDQGLQFLIQYYNGEERAKGNILERFSAQQFPDLHSELNLSSLELGDSALYFCASSAFNRGTDTQYFGPGTRLTVL.

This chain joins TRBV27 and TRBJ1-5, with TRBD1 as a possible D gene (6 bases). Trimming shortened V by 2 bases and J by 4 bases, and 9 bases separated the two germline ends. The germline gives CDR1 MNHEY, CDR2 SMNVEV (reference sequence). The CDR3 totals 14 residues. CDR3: CASSLTGFNQPQHF. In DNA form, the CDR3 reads TGTGCCAGCAGTTTAACAGGGTTTAATCAGCCCCAGCATTTT.

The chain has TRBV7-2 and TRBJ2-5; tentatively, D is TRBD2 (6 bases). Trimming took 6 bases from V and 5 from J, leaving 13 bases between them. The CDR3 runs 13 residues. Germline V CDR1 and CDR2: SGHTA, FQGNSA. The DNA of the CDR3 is TGTGCCAGCAGTCGGAGGGCCTGGGAGACCCAGTACTTC. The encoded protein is CASSRRAWETQYF. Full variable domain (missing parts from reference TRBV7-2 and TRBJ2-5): GAGVSQSPSNKVTEKGKDVELRCDPISGHTALYWYRQSLGQGLEFLIYFQGNSAPDKSGLPSDRFSAERTGGSVSTLTIQRTQQEDSAVYLCASSRRAWETQYFGPGTRLLVL.

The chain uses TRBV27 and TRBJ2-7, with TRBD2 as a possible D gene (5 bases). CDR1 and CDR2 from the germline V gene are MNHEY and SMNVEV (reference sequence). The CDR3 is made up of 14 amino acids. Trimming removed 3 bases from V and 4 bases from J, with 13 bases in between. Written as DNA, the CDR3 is TGTGCCAGCAGTTTTAATGGGGAGTCGTACGAGCAGTACTTC. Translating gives CASSFNGESYEQYF.

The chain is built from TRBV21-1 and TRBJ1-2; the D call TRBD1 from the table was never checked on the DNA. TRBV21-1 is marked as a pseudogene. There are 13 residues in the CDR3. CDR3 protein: CASRDRGIGGYTF. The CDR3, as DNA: TGTGCCAGCCGGGACAGGGGGATAGGTGGCTACACCTTC.

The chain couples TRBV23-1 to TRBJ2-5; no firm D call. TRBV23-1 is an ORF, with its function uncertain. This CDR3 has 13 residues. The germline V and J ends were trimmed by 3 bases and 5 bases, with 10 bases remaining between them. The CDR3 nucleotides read TGCGCCAGCAGTCATACTGGCAGGGAGACCCAGTACTTC. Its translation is CASSHTGRETQYF.

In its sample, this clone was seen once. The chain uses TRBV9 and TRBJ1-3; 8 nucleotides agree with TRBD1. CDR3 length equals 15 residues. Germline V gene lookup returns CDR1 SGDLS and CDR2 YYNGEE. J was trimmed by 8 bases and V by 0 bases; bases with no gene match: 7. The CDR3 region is CASSVGGQGRYTIYF. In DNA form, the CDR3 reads TGTGCCAGCAGCGTAGGAGGACAGGGTCGATACACCATATATTTT. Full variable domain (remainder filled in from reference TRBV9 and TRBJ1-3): DSGVTQTPKHLITATGQRVTLRCSPRSGDLSVYWYQQSLDQGLQFLIQYYNGEERAKGNILERFSAQQFPDLHSELNLSSLELGDSALYFCASSVGGQGRYTIYFGEGSWLTVV.

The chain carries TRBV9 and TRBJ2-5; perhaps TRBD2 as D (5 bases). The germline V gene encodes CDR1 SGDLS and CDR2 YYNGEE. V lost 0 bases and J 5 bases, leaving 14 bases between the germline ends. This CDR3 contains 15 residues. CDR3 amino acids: CASSVATLRGETQYF. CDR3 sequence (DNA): TGTGCCAGCAGCGTAGCCACTCTCCGGGGTGAGACCCAGTACTTC.

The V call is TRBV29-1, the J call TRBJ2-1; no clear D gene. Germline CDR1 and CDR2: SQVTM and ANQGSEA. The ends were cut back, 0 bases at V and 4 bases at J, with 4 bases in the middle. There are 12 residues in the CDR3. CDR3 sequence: CSVEEQYNEQFF. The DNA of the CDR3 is TGCAGCGTTGAAGAGCAGTACAATGAGCAGTTCTTC.